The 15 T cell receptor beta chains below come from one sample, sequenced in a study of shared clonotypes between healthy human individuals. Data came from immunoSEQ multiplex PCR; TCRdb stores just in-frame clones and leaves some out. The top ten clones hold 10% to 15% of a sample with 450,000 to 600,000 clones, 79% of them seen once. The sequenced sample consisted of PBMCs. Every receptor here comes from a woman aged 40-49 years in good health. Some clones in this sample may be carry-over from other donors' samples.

The CDR3 sequence is CASSPTGRRNTGELFF. In DNA, the CDR3 is TGTGCCAGCTCACCAACAGGGCGTCGTAACACCGGGGAGCTGTTTTTT. V is TRBV18 and J is TRBJ2-2; D is possibly TRBD1 (6 bases). The CDR3 has 16 amino acids. CDR1 KGHSH and CDR2 LQKENI come from the germline V gene. Trimming removed 2 bases from V and 2 bases from J, with 12 bases in between.

CDR3 amino acids: CASSGAGRSNTGELFF. The CDR3 coding sequence is TGTGCCAGCAGTGGAGCAGGGAGGAGTAACACCGGGGAGCTGTTTTTT. The V call is TRBV2, the J call TRBJ2-2; tentatively, D is TRBD2 (6 bases). V dropped 4 bases and J dropped 2 bases, with 14 bases sitting between them. Germline-derived CDR1 and CDR2 are SNHLY and FYNNEI. CDR3 size: 16 residues.

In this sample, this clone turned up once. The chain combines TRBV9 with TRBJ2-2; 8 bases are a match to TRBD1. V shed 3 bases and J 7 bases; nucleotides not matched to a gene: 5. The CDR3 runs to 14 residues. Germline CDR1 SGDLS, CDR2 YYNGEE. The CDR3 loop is CASSARTGSGELFF. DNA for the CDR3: TGTGCCAGCAGCGCAAGGACAGGGAGCGGGGAGCTGTTTTTT. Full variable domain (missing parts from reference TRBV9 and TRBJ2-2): DSGVTQTPKHLITATGQRVTLRCSPRSGDLSVYWYQQSLDQGLQFLIQYYNGEERAKGNILERFSAQQFPDLHSELNLSSLELGDSALYFCASSARTGSGELFFGEGSRLTVL.

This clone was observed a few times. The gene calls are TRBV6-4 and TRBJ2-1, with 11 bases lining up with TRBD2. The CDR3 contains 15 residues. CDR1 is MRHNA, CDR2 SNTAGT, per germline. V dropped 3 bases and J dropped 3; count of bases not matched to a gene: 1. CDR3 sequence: CASSEGLADYNEQFF. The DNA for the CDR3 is TGTGCCAGCAGTGAGGGACTAGCGGACTACAATGAGCAGTTCTTC.

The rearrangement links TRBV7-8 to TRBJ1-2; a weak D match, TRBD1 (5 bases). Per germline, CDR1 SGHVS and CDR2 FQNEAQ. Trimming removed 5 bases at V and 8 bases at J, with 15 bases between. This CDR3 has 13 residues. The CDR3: CASSPRTSHGYTF. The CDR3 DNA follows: TGTGCCAGCAGCCCAAGGACATCCCACGGCTACACCTTC.

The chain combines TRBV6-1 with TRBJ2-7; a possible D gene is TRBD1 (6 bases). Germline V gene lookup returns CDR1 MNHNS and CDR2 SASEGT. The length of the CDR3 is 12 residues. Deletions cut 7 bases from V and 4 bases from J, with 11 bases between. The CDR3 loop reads CASNRELYEQYF. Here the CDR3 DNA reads TGTGCCAGCAACAGGGAATTGTACGAGCAGTACTTC.

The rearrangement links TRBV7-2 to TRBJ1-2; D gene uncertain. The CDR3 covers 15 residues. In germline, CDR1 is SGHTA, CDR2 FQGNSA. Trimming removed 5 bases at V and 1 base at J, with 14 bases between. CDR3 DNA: TGTGCCAGCAGCCTCGCGGGCGAGGGTAACTATGGCTACACCTTC. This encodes CASSLAGEGNYGYTF.

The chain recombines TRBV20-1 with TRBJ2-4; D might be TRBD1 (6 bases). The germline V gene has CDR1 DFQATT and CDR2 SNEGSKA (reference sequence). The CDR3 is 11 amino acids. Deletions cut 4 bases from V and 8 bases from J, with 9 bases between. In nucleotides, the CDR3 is TGCAGTGCTAAAGGGGGAGACATTCAGTACTTC. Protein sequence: CSAKGGDIQYF.

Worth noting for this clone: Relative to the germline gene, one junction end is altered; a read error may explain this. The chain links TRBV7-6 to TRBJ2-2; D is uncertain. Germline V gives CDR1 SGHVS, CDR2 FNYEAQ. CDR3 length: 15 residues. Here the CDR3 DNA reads TGTGCCAGCAGCTTAGAATACGCGAACTCCGGGGAGCTGTTTTTT. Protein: CASSLEYANSGELFF.

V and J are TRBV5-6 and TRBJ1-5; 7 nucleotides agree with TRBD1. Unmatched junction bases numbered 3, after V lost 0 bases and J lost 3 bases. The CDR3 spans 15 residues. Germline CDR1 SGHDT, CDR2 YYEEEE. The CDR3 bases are TGTGCCAGCAGCTTGGCAGGGGGGTACAATCAGCCCCAGCATTTT. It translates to CASSLAGGYNQPQHF.

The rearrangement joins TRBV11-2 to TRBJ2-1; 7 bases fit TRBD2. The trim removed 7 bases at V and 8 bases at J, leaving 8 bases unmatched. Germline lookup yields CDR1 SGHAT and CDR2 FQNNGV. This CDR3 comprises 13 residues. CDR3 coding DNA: TGTGCCAGCACGGAAAGCGGGATCTATGAGCAGTTCTTC. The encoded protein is CASTESGIYEQFF.

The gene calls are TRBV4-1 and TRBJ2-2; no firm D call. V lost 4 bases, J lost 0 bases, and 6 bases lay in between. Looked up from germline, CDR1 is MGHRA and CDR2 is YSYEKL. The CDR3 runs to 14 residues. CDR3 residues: CASSPSTNTGELFF. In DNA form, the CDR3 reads TGCGCCAGCAGCCCCAGTACGAACACCGGGGAGCTGTTTTTT.

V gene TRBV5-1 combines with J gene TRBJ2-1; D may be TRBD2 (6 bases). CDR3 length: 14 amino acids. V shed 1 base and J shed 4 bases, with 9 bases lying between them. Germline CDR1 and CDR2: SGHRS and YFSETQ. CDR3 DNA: TGCGCCAGCAGCTTGAGCGGGCTTTACAATGAGCAGTTCTTC. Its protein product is CASSLSGLYNEQFF.

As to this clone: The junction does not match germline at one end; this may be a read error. The CDR3 region is CASSLAGGRGLNEQFF. As DNA, the CDR3 is TGTGCTAGCAGCTTAGCCGGGGGTAGGGGACTTAATGAGCAGTTCTTC. The gene calls are TRBV7-7 and TRBJ2-1; maybe TRBD2 (6 bases). The CDR3 has 16 amino acids. Germline-derived CDR1 and CDR2 are SSHAT and FNYEAQ (reference sequence).

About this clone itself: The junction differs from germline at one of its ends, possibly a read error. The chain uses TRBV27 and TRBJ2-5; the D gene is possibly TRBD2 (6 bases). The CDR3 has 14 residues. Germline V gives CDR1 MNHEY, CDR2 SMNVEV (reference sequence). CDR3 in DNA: TGTGCCAGCAGGAAACCGGGACTCCAAGAGATCCAGTACTTC. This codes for CASRKPGLQEIQYF.